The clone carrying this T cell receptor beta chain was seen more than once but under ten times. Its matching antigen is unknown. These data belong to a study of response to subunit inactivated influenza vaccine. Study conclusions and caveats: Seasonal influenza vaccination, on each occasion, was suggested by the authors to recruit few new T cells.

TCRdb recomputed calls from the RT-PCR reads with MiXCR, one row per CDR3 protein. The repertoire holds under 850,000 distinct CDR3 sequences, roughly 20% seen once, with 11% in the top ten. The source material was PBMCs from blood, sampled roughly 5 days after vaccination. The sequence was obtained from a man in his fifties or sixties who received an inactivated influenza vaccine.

CDR3 sequence: CASRGQDLQETQYF. CDR3 coding DNA: TGTGCCAGCAGGGGACAGGACCTCCAAGAGACCCAGTACTTC. The chain carries TRBV14 and TRBJ2-5; 8 positions agree with TRBD1. The junction had 4 bases not matched to a gene; V was cut back by 6 bases and J by 1 base. Germline V CDR1 and CDR2: SGHDN, FVKESK. The CDR3 loop spans 14 amino acids.